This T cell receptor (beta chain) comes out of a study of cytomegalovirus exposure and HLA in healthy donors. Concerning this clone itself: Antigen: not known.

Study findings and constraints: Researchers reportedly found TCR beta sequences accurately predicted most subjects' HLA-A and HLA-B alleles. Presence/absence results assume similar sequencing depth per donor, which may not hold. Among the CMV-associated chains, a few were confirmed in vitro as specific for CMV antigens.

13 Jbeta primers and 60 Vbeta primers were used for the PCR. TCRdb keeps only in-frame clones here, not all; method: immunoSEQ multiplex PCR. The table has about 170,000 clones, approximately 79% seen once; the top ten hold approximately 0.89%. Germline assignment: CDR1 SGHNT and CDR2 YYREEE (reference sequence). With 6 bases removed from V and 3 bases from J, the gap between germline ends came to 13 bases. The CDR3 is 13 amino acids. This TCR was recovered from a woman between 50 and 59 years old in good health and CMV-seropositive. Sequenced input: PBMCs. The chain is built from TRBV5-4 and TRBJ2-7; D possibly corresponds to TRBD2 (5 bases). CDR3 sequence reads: CASTDEGLYEQYF. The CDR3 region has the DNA TGTGCCAGCACCGATGAGGGCCTCTACGAGCAGTACTTC.